This T cell receptor beta chain was retrieved from a study of long-term antiretroviral therapy in people with HIV. Study background: The earliest samples predate the 2015 immediate-ART recommendation by about a decade.

With survey level as its setting, the immunoSEQ assay was v3.0. Here immunoSEQ multiplex PCR was the method, and the copy in TCRdb shows in-frame clones only, minus some. The profile shows 15,000 to 20,000 clones, 80% of them singletons. Germline lookup yields CDR1 MNHNS and CDR2 SASEGT. The CDR3 loop spans 12 amino acids. V lost 6 bases to trimming and J lost 7 bases, with 12 bases between them. Study-wide points: The study found that diversity rose after ART but stayed below transplant donor controls. Dominant in the repertoire at all time points were clones expanded before ART.

Points on this clone: The antigen remains undetermined.

This receptor was identified in a woman in her 30s with HIV. The sequencing here drew on unsorted PBMCs, taken 2.9 years after starting antiretroviral therapy. This chain connects TRBV6-1 to TRBJ1-1; no clear D gene. CDR3 in amino acids: CASRPRRREAFF. CDR3 coding DNA: TGTGCCAGCAGGCCCCGTAGGCGTGAAGCTTTCTTT.